This is a list of T cell receptor beta chains from one sample in a study of cytomegalovirus exposure and HLA in healthy donors. Profiled with immunoSEQ multiplex PCR; TCRdb holds only in-frame clones, not every one. The profile shows some 100,000 clones, about 76% of them singletons. Sequencing was performed on PBMCs. All receptors come from a man between 40 and 49 years old in good health and CMV-seronegative. CDR3s include the opening cysteine and the closing phenylalanine or tryptophan. A D gene is named only where the DNA matches it firmly. Not all rows give a size; the values are once, few, many and, for expanded clones, a class.

v_gene	j_gene	abundance	d_gene	CDR3nt	CDR3aa
TRBV28	TRBJ2-7	NA	NA	TGTGCCAGCAGTTTGGGTGGGGCCGACGAGCAGTACTTC	CASSLGGADEQYF
TRBV7-2	TRBJ2-2	NA	TRBD2	TGTGCCAGCAGCTCCGGGGGGGCCCCGAACACCGGGGAGCTGTTTTTT	CASSSGGAPNTGELFF
TRBV6-1	TRBJ2-3	NA	TRBD2	TGTGCCAGCAGTTGGACTAGCGGGGGCACAGATACGCAGTATTTT	CASSWTSGGTDTQYF
TRBV21-1	TRBJ1-5	NA	NA	TGTGCCAGCAGCAAGACGGAAGGGGTGAGCAATCAGCCCCAGCATTTT	CASSKTEGVSNQPQHF
TRBV7-3	TRBJ2-1	NA	NA	TGTGCCAGCAGCTTAATGCAGGAATACGGTGAGCAGTTCTTC	CASSLMQEYGEQFF
TRBV2	TRBJ2-7	few	NA	TGTGCCAGCAGTGAAGGGGGGGGCCTCTCCTACGAGCAGTACTTC	CASSEGGGLSYEQYF
TRBV2	TRBJ1-2	NA	NA	TGTGCCAGCAGCCGGGGGGCAGGGAGGTCAGATGGCTACACCTTC	CASSRGAGRSDGYTF
TRBV5-6	TRBJ1-1	NA	NA	TGTGCCAGCACTCGGGGTGCGGGGAACACTGAAGCTTTCTTT	CASTRGAGNTEAFF
TRBV5-1	TRBJ1-4	NA	NA	TGCGCCAGCAGCTTGGGGAGCGTTAATGAAAAACTGTTTTTT	CASSLGSVNEKLFF
TRBV27	TRBJ2-1	NA	TRBD2	TGTGCCACTTCACTAGCGGTAAACAATGAGCAGTTCTTC	CATSLAVNNEQFF
TRBV6-5	TRBJ1-6	NA	NA	TGTGCCAGCAGTTTACAGAGCTCCTATAATTCACCCCTCCACTTT	CASSLQSSYNSPLHF
TRBV5-1	TRBJ2-4	NA	TRBD1	TGCGCCAGCCGAACGGGTGAGACAGGGGGCCTACTTGGAGCCAAAAACATTCAGTACTTC	CASRTGETGGLLGAKNIQYF
TRBV7-9	TRBJ1-2	once	TRBD1	TGTGCCAGCAGCGACAGGACAGGGACTAACTATGGCTACACCTTC	CASSDRTGTNYGYTF
TRBV4-1	TRBJ1-1	NA	TRBD1	TGCGCCAGCAGCCACCAGACAGGGAGAAACACTGAAGCTTTCTTT	CASSHQTGRNTEAFF
TRBV4-3	TRBJ2-1	once	TRBD2	TGCGCCAGCAGCCGCCGACTAGCGGGGGGCCGCGTCGATGAGCAGTTCTTC	CASSRRLAGGRVDEQFF
TRBV19	TRBJ1-2	NA	NA	TGTGCCAGTCATCCGGGACGGGGGGCGAAGGAGGCCTTC	CASHPGRGAKEAF
TRBV27	TRBJ2-2	NA	NA	TGTGCCAGCAGAACAACCCAGGGAAGGACCGGGGAGCTGTTTTTT	CASRTTQGRTGELFF
TRBV5-5	TRBJ2-3	few	NA	TGTGCCAGCAGCTTACGCCCGGGGGACACAGATACGCAGTATTTT	CASSLRPGDTDTQYF
TRBV30	TRBJ2-3	NA	NA	TGTGCCTGGAGTGTGGTGGGCGGGAACACAGATACGCAGTATTTT	CAWSVVGGNTDTQYF
TRBV4-3	TRBJ2-2	NA	TRBD2	TGCGCCAGCAGCCAGAGCGGGGGGGCTAGCGGGGAGCTGTTTTTT	CASSQSGGASGELFF
TRBV13	TRBJ2-3	NA	NA	TGTGCCAGCAGCTCGGCCAGGCGGAGGAGCACAGATACGCAGTATTTT	CASSSARRRSTDTQYF
TRBV28	TRBJ1-2	NA	NA	TGTGCCAGCACCCCTCTAGGGGTTCACAACTATGGCTACACCTTC	CASTPLGVHNYGYTF
TRBV19	TRBJ1-3	few	NA	TGTGCCAGTAGCGGTGACCAGGGATCTGGAAACACCATATATTTT	CASSGDQGSGNTIYF